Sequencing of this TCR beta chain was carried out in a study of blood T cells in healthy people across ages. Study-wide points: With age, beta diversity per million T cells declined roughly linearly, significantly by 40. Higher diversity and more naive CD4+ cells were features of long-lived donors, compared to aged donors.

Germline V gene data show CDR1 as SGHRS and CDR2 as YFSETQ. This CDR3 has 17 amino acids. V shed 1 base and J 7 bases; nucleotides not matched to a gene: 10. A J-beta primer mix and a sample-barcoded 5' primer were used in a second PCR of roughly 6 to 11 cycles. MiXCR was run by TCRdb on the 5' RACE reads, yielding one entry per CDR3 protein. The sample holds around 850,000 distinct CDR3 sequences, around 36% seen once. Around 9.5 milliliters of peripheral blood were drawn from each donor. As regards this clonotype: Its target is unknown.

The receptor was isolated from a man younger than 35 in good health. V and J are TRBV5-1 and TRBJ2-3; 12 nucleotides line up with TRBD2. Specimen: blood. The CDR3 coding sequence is TGCGCCAGCAGCTTGACCCCTAGCGGGAGGGCCGGGTATACGCAGTATTTT. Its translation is CASSLTPSGRAGYTQYF.